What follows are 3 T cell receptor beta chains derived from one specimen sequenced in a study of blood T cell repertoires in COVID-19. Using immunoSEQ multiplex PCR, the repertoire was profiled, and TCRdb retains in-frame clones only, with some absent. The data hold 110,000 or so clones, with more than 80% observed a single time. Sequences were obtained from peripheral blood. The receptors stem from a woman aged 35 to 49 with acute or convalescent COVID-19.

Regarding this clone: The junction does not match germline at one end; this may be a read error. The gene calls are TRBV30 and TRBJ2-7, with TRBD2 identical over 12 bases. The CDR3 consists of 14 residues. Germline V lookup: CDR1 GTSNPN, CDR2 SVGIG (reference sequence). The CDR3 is CAWSLTGLAGHKHF. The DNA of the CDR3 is TGTGCCTGGAGCCTAACGGGACTAGCGGGCCATAAACACTTC.

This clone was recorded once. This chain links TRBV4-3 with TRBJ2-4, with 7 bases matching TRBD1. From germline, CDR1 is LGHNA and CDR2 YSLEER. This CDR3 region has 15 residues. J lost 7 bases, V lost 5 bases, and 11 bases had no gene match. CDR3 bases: TGCGCCAGCAGCACCCAGACAGGGTCCTTCAACATTCAGTACTTC. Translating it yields CASSTQTGSFNIQYF.

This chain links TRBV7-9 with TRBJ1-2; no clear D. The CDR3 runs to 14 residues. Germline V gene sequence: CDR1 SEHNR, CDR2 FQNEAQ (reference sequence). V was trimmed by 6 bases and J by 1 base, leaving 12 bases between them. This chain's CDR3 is CASSREGFNYGYTF. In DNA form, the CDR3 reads TGTGCCAGCAGTAGGGAGGGCTTTAACTATGGCTACACCTTC.